The 21 T cell receptor beta chains below come from one sample, sequenced in a study of blood T cells in healthy people across ages. Through a sample-barcoded 5' primer and a J-beta primer mix, a second PCR was run for about 6 to 12 cycles. One entry per CDR3 protein results from TCRdb running MiXCR on the 5' RACE reads. The repertoire includes some 1.1 million distinct CDR3 sequences, roughly two fifths of them detected once, and under 15% sits in the top ten. Source material: blood. The receptors here all came from a man in his late teens or twenties in good health.

CDR3 region: CSAPPTGSPSAEAFF. CDR3 in DNA: TGCAGTGCTCCCCCGACAGGGTCCCCTTCAGCTGAAGCTTTCTTT. The chain has TRBV20-1 and TRBJ1-1; 7 positions agree with TRBD1. Germline V lookup: CDR1 DFQATT, CDR2 SNEGSKA (reference sequence). CDR3 size: 15 residues. Trimming cost V 5 bases and J 6 bases; bases outside gene matches: 15.

The rearrangement joins TRBV7-2 to TRBJ1-5; TRBD1 is a possible D gene (5 bases). CDR1 and CDR2 from the germline V gene are SGHTA and FQGNSA. V was pared by 5 bases and J by 6 bases, with 11 bases between. CDR3 length equals 13 residues. The CDR3 spells CASSGDGSQPQHF. As DNA, the CDR3 is TGTGCCAGCAGCGGGGACGGCAGTCAGCCCCAGCATTTT. The full variable domain, in which reference TRBV7-2 and TRBJ1-5 provide the parts outside the CDR3, is GAGVSQSPSNKVTEKGKDVELRCDPISGHTALYWYRQSLGQGLEFLIYFQGNSAPDKSGLPSDRFSAERTGGSVSTLTIQRTQQEDSAVYLCASSGDGSQPQHFGDGTRLSIL.

The rearrangement joins TRBV15 to TRBJ1-3; unclear D gene. Trimming stripped 4 bases from V and 3 bases from J, with 4 bases between. CDR1 LNHNV and CDR2 YYDKDF come from the germline V gene (reference sequence). The CDR3 consists of 12 residues. CDR3 sequence (DNA): TGTGCCACCAGCACCAGTGGAAACACCATATATTTT. The encoded protein is CATSTSGNTIYF.

This clonotype was detected many times. V usage is TRBV4-2 and J usage is TRBJ2-7; D is possibly TRBD2 (5 bases). This CDR3 contains 14 residues. V was trimmed by 1 base and J by 1 base, leaving 8 bases between them. Germline V gene sequence: CDR1 LGHNA, CDR2 YNFKEQ. The CDR3 coding sequence is TGTGCCAGCAGCCAAGTCCTAGCTTCCTACGAGCAGTACTTC. Its protein product is CASSQVLASYEQYF.

This clonotype was counted only a few times. The chain combines TRBV2 with TRBJ2-1; D might be TRBD2 (5 bases). Germline CDR1 SNHLY, CDR2 FYNNEI. The CDR3 contains 15 residues. V was pared by 4 bases and J by 4 bases, with 14 bases between. Here the CDR3 reads CASSARGIGYNEQFF. The DNA of the CDR3 is TGTGCCAGCAGTGCAAGAGGGATCGGGTACAATGAGCAGTTCTTC.

The V gene is TRBV7-2, the J gene TRBJ2-3; TRBD2 aligns across 10 bases. Germline CDR1 reads SGHTA; CDR2 reads FQGNSA. This CDR3 contains 19 residues. The V gene end was trimmed by 2 bases and the J gene end by 0 bases; junction bases not matched to a gene: 11. The CDR3 coding sequence is TGTGCCAGCAGCTTAATCCCCCTTATAGCGGGGGGAAGCACAGATACGCAGTATTTT. Encoded protein: CASSLIPLIAGGSTDTQYF.

The genes are TRBV6-2 or TRBV6-3 and TRBJ2-5, with TRBD2 identical over 9 bases. V was clipped by 5 bases and J by 11 bases; unmatched bases: 15. The CDR3 runs 15 residues. Germline assignment: CDR1 MNHEY and CDR2 SVGEGT. CDR3 coding DNA: TGTGCCAGCAGTACCGGGGGACTAGCCGCCAATGAGCAGTACTTC. Its protein product is CASSTGGLAANEQYF.

A few counts support this clonotype. This sequence joins TRBV5-1 and TRBJ2-1, with a tentative D call TRBD1 (5 bases). The CDR3 is 16 residues long. Germline V gives CDR1 SGHRS, CDR2 YFSETQ. V lost 0 bases and J 6 bases, leaving 16 bases between the germline ends. CDR3 DNA sequence: TGCGCCAGCAGCTTGGCCTTGGGGTTTGGGGCCAATGAGCAGTTCTTC. This codes for CASSLALGFGANEQFF. The variable domain in full, completed from reference TRBV5-1 and TRBJ2-1, reads KAGVTQTPRYLIKTRGQQVTLSCSPISGHRSVSWYQQTPGQGLQFLFEYFSETQRNKGNFPGRFSGRQFSNSRSEMNVSTLELGDSALYLCASSLALGFGANEQFFGPGTRLTVL.

This clonotype turned up a few times. The rearrangement joins TRBV7-2 to TRBJ2-2; D not certain. Trimming removed 7 bases at V and 3 bases at J, with 15 bases between. Germline V gene lookup returns CDR1 SGHTA and CDR2 FQGNSA. This CDR3 contains 15 residues. The CDR3 nucleotides read TGTGCCAGCACCCGCGAGGCCAGATACACCGGGGAGCTGTTTTTT. Amino acid sequence: CASTREARYTGELFF.

This chain connects TRBV4-3 to TRBJ2-4; D gene unclear. The length of the CDR3 is 15 residues. V was pared by 0 bases and J by 0 bases, with 6 bases between. Looked up from germline, CDR1 is LGHNA and CDR2 is YSLEER. CDR3 sequence: CASSQEPGAKNIQYF. CDR3 nucleotides: TGCGCCAGCAGCCAAGAGCCGGGAGCCAAAAACATTCAGTACTTC.

Here the CDR3 DNA reads TGTGCCAGCAGCTTAGGTTTCGGGGCACGATACACTGAAGCTTTCTTT. Amino acids: CASSLGFGARYTEAFF. This chain joins TRBV13 and TRBJ1-1; possibly TRBD1 for D (5 bases). The CDR3 is 16 residues long. Trimming removed 0 bases at V and 3 bases at J, with 14 bases between. Germline lookup yields CDR1 PRHDT and CDR2 FYEKMQ (reference sequence). Based on the CDR3 plus reference TRBV13 and TRBJ1-1, the full variable domain is AAGVIQSPRHLIKEKRETATLKCYPIPRHDTVYWYQQGPGQDPQFLISFYEKMQSDKGSIPDRFSAQQFSDYHSELNMSSLELGDSALYFCASSLGFGARYTEAFFGQGTRLTVV.

The chain employs TRBV6-6 and TRBJ1-2, with 7 positions matching TRBD1. The CDR3 loop spans 17 amino acids. Per the germline V gene, CDR1 is MNHNY and CDR2 is SVGAGI (reference sequence). V trimming: 2 bases; J trimming: 4 bases; junction bases outside the gene matches: 13. DNA for the CDR3: TGTGCCAGCAGTTACCCGAATGACAGGGCGTATAGCTATGGCTACACCTTC. Its translation: CASSYPNDRAYSYGYTF.

This clonotype was picked up many times. The rearrangement joins TRBV12-3 or TRBV12-4 to TRBJ1-2; weak D call: TRBD1 (5 bases). This CDR3 region has 13 residues. Trimming took 7 bases from V and 2 from J, leaving 11 bases between them. CDR3 coding DNA: TGTGCCAGCAACAGACAGTTCAACTATGGCTACACCTTC. Amino acids: CASNRQFNYGYTF.

This chain uses TRBV9 with TRBJ2-2; no clear D gene. The CDR3 covers 13 residues. Trimming left V 4 bases short and J 7 bases short, with 11 bases between. Germline V gives CDR1 SGDLS, CDR2 YYNGEE. The CDR3 spells CASSPGSVGELFF. The CDR3 region has the DNA TGTGCCAGCAGCCCTGGAAGTGTCGGGGAGCTGTTTTTT.

A single count supports this clonotype. The chain carries TRBV6-1 and TRBJ2-1; 10 bases are a match to TRBD2. CDR3 length: 15 residues. V shed 1 base and J 6 bases; nucleotides not matched to a gene: 3. Germline CDR1 MNHNS, CDR2 SASEGT. For the CDR3, the DNA is TGTGCCAGCAGTGAAGAAGCGGGGGGGCCCAATGAGCAGTTCTTC. Protein: CASSEEAGGPNEQFF.

This rearrangement joins TRBV3-1 to TRBJ2-3; tentative D call: TRBD2 (6 bases). CDR1 is LGHDT, CDR2 YNNKEL, per germline (reference sequence). Trimming took off 0 bases at V and 0 bases at J, with 13 bases between the two ends. This CDR3 comprises 17 residues. The CDR3: CASSQEGPGTSTDTQYF. In DNA, the CDR3 is TGTGCCAGCAGCCAAGAGGGCCCAGGGACTAGCACAGATACGCAGTATTTT.

This clonotype appeared once. Mismatch with germline at one junction end may stem from a read error. The chain joins TRBV11-3 to TRBJ2-5; weak D call: TRBD2 (6 bases). The CDR3 extends over 15 amino acids. Germline V gene lookup returns CDR1 SGHNT and CDR2 YENEEA. CDR3 amino acids: CGSSLNPDREETQYF. The CDR3 DNA is TGTGGCAGCAGCTTAAATCCGGACCGGGAGGAGACCCAGTACTTC.

This chain uses TRBV12-3 or TRBV12-4 with TRBJ2-3; D possibly corresponds to TRBD2 (5 bases). The CDR3 consists of 13 residues. The V and J ends lost 6 bases and 4 bases respectively, with 11 bases between them. CDR3 DNA: TGTGCCAGCAGCCCCTTTAGCGCAGATACGCAGTATTTT. Its protein is CASSPFSADTQYF.

This clonotype was seen only a few times. The chain combines TRBV2 with TRBJ2-3; 7 bases are shared with TRBD2. V was pared by 4 bases and J by 1 base, with 8 bases of the junction left unmatched. Germline lookup yields CDR1 SNHLY and CDR2 FYNNEI. This CDR3 contains 16 residues. The CDR3: CASSAIGTTGTDTQYF. As DNA, the CDR3 is TGTGCCAGCAGTGCGATCGGGACTACCGGCACAGATACGCAGTATTTT. Drawing the rest from reference TRBV2 and TRBJ2-3, the complete variable domain is EPEVTQTPSHQVTQMGQEVILRCVPISNHLYFYWYRQILGQKVEFLVSFYNNEISEKSEIFDDQFSVERPDGSNFTLKIRSTKLEDSAMYFCASSAIGTTGTDTQYFGPGTRLTVL.

This clonotype was counted only a few times. At one of its ends the junction is not consistent with the germline gene, which may arise from a read error. The genes are TRBV12-3 or TRBV12-4 and TRBJ1-4, with 7 bases lining up with TRBD1. This CDR3 has 15 amino acids. Here the CDR3 reads CASRATGAKNVKLFF. CDR3 nucleotide sequence: TGTGCCAGCAGGGCCACAGGGGCCAAAAATGTAAAACTGTTTTTT.

This clonotype was seen once. The chain joins TRBV5-1 to TRBJ1-2, with 12 bases fitting TRBD1. Germline V lookup: CDR1 SGHRS, CDR2 YFSETQ. J was trimmed by 4 bases and V by 4 bases; bases with no gene match: 8. The CDR3 runs to 16 residues. DNA of the CDR3: TGCGCCAGCAGCCCGGGACAGGGGGCGCGTGGCTATGGCTACACCTTC. Translating it yields CASSPGQGARGYGYTF.